This T cell receptor beta chain was recorded in a study of beta chain features in type 1 diabetes. Sequenced material consisted of expressed TCRB transcripts (all of the isolated RNA was reverse transcribed). Assay used: immunoSEQ multiplex PCR; TCRdb lists only in-frame clones, some missing. The table shows hundreds of thousands of clones, with around 15% occurring only once. The V segment lost 1 base and the J segment 7 bases; nucleotides outside the gene matches: 7. In germline, CDR1 is MNHEY, CDR2 SMNVEV (reference sequence). The CDR3 extends over 16 amino acids. Averaging around 110 mL, one heparinised blood draw came from each individual donor. General study results and limits: Shorter TCRB CDR3s, moderately but significantly so, marked every one of the four CD4+ subsets in Type 1 diabetes patients. Cells with high TCR expression could be over-represented when cDNA is sequenced.

As to this clone: Its target is not known.

The clonotype comes from a man between 18 and 29 years old in good health. The rearrangement joins TRBV27 to TRBJ2-7; 13 positions match TRBD2. Sequencing was done on a sample of naive CD4+ T cells from blood. CDR3 in DNA: TGTGCCAGCAGTTTATGGCCGACTAGCGGGAGGATTGAGCAGTACTTC. Translation: CASSLWPTSGRIEQYF.